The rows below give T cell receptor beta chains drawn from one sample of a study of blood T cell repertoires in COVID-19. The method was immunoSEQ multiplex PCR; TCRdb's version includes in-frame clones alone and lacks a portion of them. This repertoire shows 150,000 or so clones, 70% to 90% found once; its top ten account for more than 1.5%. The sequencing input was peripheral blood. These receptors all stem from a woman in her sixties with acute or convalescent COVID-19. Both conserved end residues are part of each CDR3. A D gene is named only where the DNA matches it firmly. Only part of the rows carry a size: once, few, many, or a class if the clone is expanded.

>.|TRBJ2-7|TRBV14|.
TGTGCCAGCAGCCAAGACCTGACTCACAACGAGCAGTACTTC
CASSQDLTHNEQYF
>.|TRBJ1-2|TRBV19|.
TGTGCCAGTATCGGTCCCCCAAAAGGCTACACCTTC
CASIGPPKGYTF
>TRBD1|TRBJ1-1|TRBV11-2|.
TGTGCCAGCAGCCCGACAGGGTTTGAAGCTTTCTTT
CASSPTGFEAFF
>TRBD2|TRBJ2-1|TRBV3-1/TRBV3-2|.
TGTGCCAGCAGCCAGGGGGCTAGCGGGGCCTACAATGAGCAGTTCTTC
CASSQGASGAYNEQFF
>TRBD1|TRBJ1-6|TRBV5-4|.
TGTGCCAGCAGCTTGGAAACAGGGGTACCCCTCCACTTT
CASSLETGVPLHF
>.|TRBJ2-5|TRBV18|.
TGTGCCAGCTCACCAGGGGCAGGGAGGCAAGAGACCCAGTACTTC
CASSPGAGRQETQYF
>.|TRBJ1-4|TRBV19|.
TGTGCCAGTAGTACAGGGTTTGATGAAAAACTGTTTTTT
CASSTGFDEKLFF
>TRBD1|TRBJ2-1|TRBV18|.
TGTGCCAGCTCACCGACAGGGGGCGACAACAATGAGCAGTTCTTC
CASSPTGGDNNEQFF
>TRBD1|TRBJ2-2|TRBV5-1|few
TGCGCCAGCAGCCCGGACAGGGGTATCACCGGGGAGCTGTTTTTT
CASSPDRGITGELFF
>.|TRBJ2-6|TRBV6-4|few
TGTGCCAGCAGTGCCATGAGTAGCTCTGGGGCCAACGTCCTGACTTTC
CASSAMSSSGANVLTF
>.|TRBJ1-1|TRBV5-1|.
TGCGCCAGCAGCTCACGGACAGTGAACACTGAAGCTTTCTTT
CASSSRTVNTEAFF
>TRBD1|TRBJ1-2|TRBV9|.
TGTGCCAGCAGCCCAGGGACAGGGGGCAACTATGGCTACACCTTC
CASSPGTGGNYGYTF
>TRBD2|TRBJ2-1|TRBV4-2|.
TGTGCCAGCAGCCAATCTAGCGGGGCGTCCCATGAGCAGTTCTTC
CASSQSSGASHEQFF
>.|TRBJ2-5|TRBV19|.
TGTGCCAGTAGTATTGGTTATGGAGGAAGCCGGGAGACCCAGTACTTC
CASSIGYGGSRETQYF
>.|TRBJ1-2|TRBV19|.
TGTGCCAGTGCCGTCAGTTCTGCGGGCGGCTACACCTTC
CASAVSSAGGYTF
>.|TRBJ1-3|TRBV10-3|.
TGTGCCATCAGTGCCTCAGAACGGGACACCATATATTTT
CAISASERDTIYF
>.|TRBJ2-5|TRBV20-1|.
TGCAGTGCTAGTCGGGGGGACAAGACCCAGTACTTC
CSASRGDKTQYF
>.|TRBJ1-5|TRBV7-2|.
TGTGCCAGCAGCTCCCCAGGGAATCAGCCCCAGCATTTT
CASSSPGNQPQHF
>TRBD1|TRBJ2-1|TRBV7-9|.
TGTGCCAGCAGCTTAGCGGGGACAGGGAATGAGCAGTTCTTC
CASSLAGTGNEQFF
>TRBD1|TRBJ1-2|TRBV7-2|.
TGTGCCAGCAGCTTAGTCCAGGGACAGCTTTCTGGTGGCTACACCTTC
CASSLVQGQLSGGYTF
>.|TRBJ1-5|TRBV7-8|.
TGTGCCAGCAGCTCCCTACAGGGCCCCAATCAGCCCCAGCATTTT
CASSSLQGPNQPQHF
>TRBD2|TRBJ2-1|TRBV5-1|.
TGCGCCAGCGACCCTAGCGGGGGGGCATGGGATGAGCAGTTCTTC
CASDPSGGAWDEQFF
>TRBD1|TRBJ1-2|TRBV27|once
TGTGCCAGTTGGGACAGCCTCTATGGCTACACCTTC
CASWDSLYGYTF
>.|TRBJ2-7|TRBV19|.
TGTGCCAGTAGGCAGGGGCCATCACACGAGCAGTACTTC
CASRQGPSHEQYF
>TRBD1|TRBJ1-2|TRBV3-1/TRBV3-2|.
TGTGCCAGCAGCCAAGGGACAGGGAGAAACTATGGCTACACCTTC
CASSQGTGRNYGYTF
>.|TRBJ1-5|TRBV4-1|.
TGCGCCAGCAGCCAAGACGGGGGGGATCAGCCCCAGCATTTT
CASSQDGGDQPQHF
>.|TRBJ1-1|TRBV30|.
TGTGCCTGGAGTGTAATCCTTAACACTGAAGCTTTCTTT
CAWSVILNTEAFF
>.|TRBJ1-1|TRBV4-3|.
TGCGCCAGCAGCCAAGATGGGGTCAGGGGCATGAACACTGAAGCTTTCTTT
CASSQDGVRGMNTEAFF
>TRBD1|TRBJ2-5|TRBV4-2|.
TGTGCCAGCAGCCCTAGGGACAGGGGTCAAGAGACCCAGTACTTC
CASSPRDRGQETQYF
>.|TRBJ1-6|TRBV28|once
TGTGCCAGCTCGGCGGGCCCCTATAATTCACCCCTCCACTTT
CASSAGPYNSPLHF
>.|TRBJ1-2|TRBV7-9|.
TGTGCCAGCAGCTCTCCCCTCCCCGGGGATGGCTACACCTTC
CASSSPLPGDGYTF
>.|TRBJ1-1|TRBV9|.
TGTGCCAGCAGCGGGCCGGAGGCGGCCGGAGACACTGAAGCTTTCTTT
CASSGPEAAGDTEAFF
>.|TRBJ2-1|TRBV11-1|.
TGTGCCAGCAGCTCCCTGTTCTTGAGCTCCTACAATGAGCAGTTCTTC
CASSSLFLSSYNEQFF
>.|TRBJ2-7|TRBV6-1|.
TGTGCCAGCAGTGAAGGGTGGGAGGGGGGTCAGAACGAGCAGTACTTC
CASSEGWEGGQNEQYF
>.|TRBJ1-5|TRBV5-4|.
TGTGCCAGCAGCTTGGCAGGGGATCAGCCCCAGCATTTT
CASSLAGDQPQHF
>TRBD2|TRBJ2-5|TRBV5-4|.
TGTGCCAGCAGCTTTCGACTAGCGGGGCAAGAGACCCAGTACTTC
CASSFRLAGQETQYF
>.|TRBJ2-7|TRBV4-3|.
TGCGCCAGCAGCCAAGACTGGGCACTGGACGAGCAGTACTTC
CASSQDWALDEQYF
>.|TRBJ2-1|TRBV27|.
TGTGCCAGCAGTGCTCTCCTAGCCTACAATGAGCAGTTCTTC
CASSALLAYNEQFF
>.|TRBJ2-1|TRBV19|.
TGTGCCAGTAGTATTGAACAGACCCCCTACAATGAGCAGTTCTTC
CASSIEQTPYNEQFF
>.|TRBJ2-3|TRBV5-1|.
TGCGCCAGCAGCTTGAACTTCGAGACAGATACGCAGTATTTT
CASSLNFETDTQYF
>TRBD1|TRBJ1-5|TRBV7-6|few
TGTGCCAGCAGCTTTGTAAGGGACAGGCCTAGGGGCAATCAGCCCCAGCATTTT
CASSFVRDRPRGNQPQHF
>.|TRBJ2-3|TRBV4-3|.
TGCGCCAGCAGCCAAGACCTGGCGGGGAACACAGATACGCAGTATTTT
CASSQDLAGNTDTQYF
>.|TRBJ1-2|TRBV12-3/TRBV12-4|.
TGTGCCAGCAGTTCAGGGGCGCGCTATGGCTACACCTTC
CASSSGARYGYTF
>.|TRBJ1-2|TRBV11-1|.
TGTGCCAGCAGCTTAGTTGGCAGTCCCTATGGCTACACCTTC
CASSLVGSPYGYTF
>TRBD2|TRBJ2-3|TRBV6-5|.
TGTGCCAGCAGTTACTCGGGAGTAGCGGGGCGGGATACGCAGTATTTT
CASSYSGVAGRDTQYF
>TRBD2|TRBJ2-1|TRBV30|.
TGTGCCTGGTCTCGCAGCGGGGGGGGGTCGGATGAGCAGTTCTTC
CAWSRSGGGSDEQFF
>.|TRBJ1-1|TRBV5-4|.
TGTGCCAGCAGGGGAGGGGCCGGGACTGAAGCTTTCTTT
CASRGGAGTEAFF
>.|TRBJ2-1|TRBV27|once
TGTGCCAGCAGTTGGCAGGGTTCCACCTACAATGAGCAGTTCTTC
CASSWQGSTYNEQFF
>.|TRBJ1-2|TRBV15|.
TGTGCCACCAGCAGAGAGGCGGGGAGGGACTATGGCTACACCTTC
CATSREAGRDYGYTF
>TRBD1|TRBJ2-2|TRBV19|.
TGTGCCAGTACCAAACAGGGGGCCCTAAACACCGGGGAGCTGTTTTTT
CASTKQGALNTGELFF